These 21 T cell receptor beta chains were sequenced from one sample in a study of T-cell memory formation after mild COVID-19. MiXCR, applied by TCRdb to the 5' RACE reads, yields one record per CDR3 protein. The repertoire holds under 250,000 distinct CDR3 sequences, with roughly 10% as singletons. Material for sequencing was PBMCs or a T cell subset sorted from them (not recorded which). These receptors all come from a young man who had mild COVID-19 (a few samples of this study predate the infection). Cell type and time point are not known.

The CDR3 bases are TGTGCCAGCAGTTTTGGGCAGGTCAATCAGCCCCAGCATTTT. Its protein product is CASSFGQVNQPQHF. This rearrangement joins TRBV12-3 or TRBV12-4 to TRBJ1-5; D uncertain. V lost 3 bases and J 3 bases, leaving 9 bases between the germline ends. The CDR3 is made up of 14 amino acids.

This clonotype occurred a few times. The chain has TRBV6-4 and TRBJ2-3, with TRBD1 identical over 8 bases. V was clipped by 4 bases and J by 6 bases; unmatched bases: 6. Germline V gene sequence: CDR1 MRHNA, CDR2 SNTAGT. The CDR3 extends over 14 amino acids. As DNA, the CDR3 is TGTGCCAGCAGTGTCGGACAGGGTGGGGATACGCAGTATTTT. It specifies CASSVGQGGDTQYF.

At least ten counts were recorded for this clonotype. This chain uses TRBV4-2 with TRBJ1-5; 8 positions match TRBD1. This CDR3 spans 16 amino acids. CDR1 is LGHNA, CDR2 YNFKEQ, per germline. The junction had 4 bases not matched to a gene; V was cut back by 1 base and J by 2 bases. The CDR3 coding sequence is TGTGCCAGCAGCCAAGGGGCACAGGGGGGCAATCAGCCCCAGCATTTT. Its translation is CASSQGAQGGNQPQHF.

This clonotype occurred a few times. This chain joins TRBV20-1 and TRBJ1-2, with 9 bases that match TRBD1. CDR1 is DFQATT, CDR2 SNEGSKA, per germline (reference sequence). This CDR3 contains 11 residues. The CDR3 reads CVLTGTGGYTF. The CDR3 DNA sequence: TGCGTACTGACAGGGACAGGGGGCTACACCTTC.

This clonotype was observed a few times. This chain connects TRBV20-1 to TRBJ1-5, with 9 positions matching TRBD1. Trimming at V came to 8 bases and at J to 9 bases, leaving 5 bases not matched to a gene. There are 11 residues in the CDR3. Per germline, CDR1 DFQATT and CDR2 SNEGSKA (reference sequence). Here the CDR3 DNA reads TGCAGTACAGGGGGCCTTGGGCCCCAGCATTTT. Its protein is CSTGGLGPQHF.

The chain has TRBV28 and TRBJ1-1; D is unclear. Germline values: CDR1 MDHEN, CDR2 SYDVKM. The CDR3 has 10 residues. The germline V and J ends were trimmed by 4 bases and 6 bases, with 3 bases remaining between them. In nucleotides, the CDR3 is TGTGCCAGCAGTTCAGCTGAAGCTTTCTTT. Its translation: CASSSAEAFF. The whole variable domain, filled in from reference TRBV28 and TRBJ1-1, reads DVKVTQSSRYLVKRTGEKVFLECVQDMDHENMFWYRQDPGLGLRLIYFSYDVKMKEKGDIPEGYSVSREKKERFSLILESASTNQTSMYLCASSSAEAFFGQGTRLTVV.

This clonotype was recorded a few times. The chain recombines TRBV20-1 with TRBJ2-5; 8 bases are shared with TRBD1. There are 13 residues in the CDR3. The J segment lost 5 bases and the V segment lost 3 bases, leaving 5 bases of the junction unmatched. The germline CDR1 and CDR2 sequences are DFQATT and SNEGSKA (reference sequence). As DNA, the CDR3 is TGCAGTGCTAGCAGCAGGGGGCAGGAGACCCAGTACTTC. Translating gives CSASSRGQETQYF.

The rearrangement uses TRBV28 and TRBJ2-5; D not resolved. Trimming cost V 1 base and J 4 bases, with 13 bases left between them. The CDR3 is 15 amino acids. Germline-derived CDR1 and CDR2 are MDHEN and SYDVKM. This chain's CDR3 is CASSLSQVSRETQYF. CDR3 DNA: TGTGCCAGCAGTTTATCCCAGGTCTCGAGAGAGACCCAGTACTTC.

This clonotype has only a few counts. The chain uses TRBV5-1 and TRBJ2-7; 7 bases fit TRBD1. The length of the CDR3 is 15 residues. J lost 0 bases, V lost 1 base, and 4 bases had no gene match. Germline loops: CDR1 SGHRS, CDR2 YFSETQ. CDR3 loop: CASSLQGDNSYEQYV. In DNA, the CDR3 is TGCGCCAGCAGCTTGCAGGGGGACAACTCCTACGAGCAGTACGTC.

This clonotype was picked up a small number of times. The chain recombines TRBV29-1 with TRBJ2-6, with D perhaps TRBD1 (5 bases). CDR3 size: 14 residues. The germline CDR1 and CDR2 sequences are SQVTM and ANQGSEA. With 4 bases removed from V and 2 bases from J, the gap between germline ends came to 9 bases. The CDR3 loop is CSVAQGTGANVLTF. The CDR3 DNA reads as TGCAGCGTTGCCCAGGGTACTGGGGCCAACGTCCTGACTTTC.

This clonotype was seen only a few times. The chain uses TRBV20-1 and TRBJ2-7; D assignment may be TRBD1 or TRBD2 (5 bases each). V lost 7 bases, J lost 2 bases, and 15 bases lay in between. The germline V gene encodes CDR1 DFQATT and CDR2 SNEGSKA (reference sequence). This CDR3 has 13 amino acids. The CDR3 coding sequence is TGCAGTGTAGCCGGGACCCCAACCTACGAGCAGTACTTC. Translated, it gives CSVAGTPTYEQYF.

This clonotype was detected many times. The V call is TRBV5-1, the J call TRBJ1-3; D is unclear. The germline V and J ends were trimmed by 4 bases and 5 bases, with 7 bases remaining between them. Germline CDR1 reads SGHRS; CDR2 reads YFSETQ. The CDR3 is 12 residues long. DNA for the CDR3: TGCGCCAGCAGCATGGGAAGAAACACCATATATTTT. Its translation: CASSMGRNTIYF.

This clonotype was counted ten times or more. V and J are TRBV9 and TRBJ2-3, with D unresolved. Trimming shortened V by 7 bases and J by 2 bases, and 8 bases separated the two germline ends. Germline loops: CDR1 SGDLS, CDR2 YYNGEE. The CDR3 is 12 amino acids. The CDR3 loop is CASGRYTDTQYF. CDR3 nucleotide sequence: TGTGCCAGCGGCCGATACACAGATACGCAGTATTTT.

The rearrangement uses TRBV4-3 and TRBJ2-3; TRBD1 aligns across 10 bases. Germline CDR1 and CDR2: LGHNA and YSLEER. The trim removed 0 bases at V and 2 bases at J, leaving 8 bases unmatched. This CDR3 region has 18 residues. CDR3 residues: CASSQDRPGQGYTDTQYF. In DNA form, the CDR3 reads TGCGCCAGCAGCCAAGACCGACCGGGACAGGGGTACACAGATACGCAGTATTTT.

This clonotype was seen at least ten times. The chain combines TRBV5-1 with TRBJ2-1; D may match TRBD1 or TRBD2 (5 bases each). V lost 0 bases and J 8 bases, leaving 12 bases between the germline ends. The CDR3 spans 14 residues. Per the germline V gene, CDR1 is SGHRS and CDR2 is YFSETQ. CDR3 sequence (DNA): TGCGCCAGCAGCTTGGTATCAGGGACCGATGAGCAGTTCTTC. This sequence encodes CASSLVSGTDEQFF.

Only a few counts were recorded for this clonotype. The rearrangement uses TRBV29-1 and TRBJ1-1, with TRBD1 matching 8 bases. The junction had 2 bases not matched to a gene; V was cut back by 7 bases and J by 1 base. Germline values: CDR1 SQVTM, CDR2 ANQGSEA. The CDR3 has 12 amino acids. The CDR3: CSGGQGNTEAFF. The CDR3 nucleotides read TGCAGCGGTGGACAGGGGAACACTGAAGCTTTCTTT.

In its sample, this clonotype was seen a few times. The rearrangement links TRBV6-2 or TRBV6-3 to TRBJ2-2; D might be TRBD1 or TRBD2, each matching 6 bases. The CDR3 sequence is 15 residues long. The V and J ends lost 5 bases and 7 bases respectively, with 17 bases between them. Germline CDR1 is MNHEY and CDR2 is SVGEGT. In DNA form, the CDR3 reads TGTGCCAGCAGTCCCGGCCGGGGGCTTAACGGGGAGCTGTTTTTT. It specifies CASSPGRGLNGELFF.

The V gene is TRBV2, the J gene TRBJ1-5, with 9 bases that match TRBD1. J lost 7 bases, V lost 5 bases, and 6 bases had no gene match. Germline V gene lookup returns CDR1 SNHLY and CDR2 FYNNEI. CDR3 length: 14 amino acids. The CDR3 spells CASSRGTGRQPQHF. CDR3 sequence (DNA): TGTGCCAGCAGTAGGGGGACAGGGCGGCAGCCCCAGCATTTT.

The chain combines TRBV20-1 with TRBJ2-1, with D possibly TRBD2 on 5 matching bases. The CDR3 runs 14 residues. Trimming took off 3 bases at V and 0 bases at J, with 9 bases between the two ends. Germline V gene data show CDR1 as DFQATT and CDR2 as SNEGSKA (reference sequence). This CDR3 is CSARAGDSYNEQFF. CDR3 nucleotides: TGCAGTGCTAGGGCCGGGGACTCCTACAATGAGCAGTTCTTC.

This clonotype was observed a handful of times. The chain combines TRBV7-9 with TRBJ2-7; no reliable D call. V was trimmed by 3 bases and J by 3 bases, leaving 15 bases between them. This CDR3 has 15 amino acids. The germline V gene has CDR1 SEHNR and CDR2 FQNEAQ (reference sequence). CDR3 bases: TGTGCCAGCAGCTTTCACCCAACCGATTTCTACGAGCAGTACTTC. This codes for CASSFHPTDFYEQYF.

This clonotype has a handful of counts. The chain is built from TRBV7-9 and TRBJ2-3; D remains ambiguous. The V gene's germline CDR1 is SEHNR and CDR2 FQNEAQ (reference sequence). This CDR3 spans 12 amino acids. The V and J ends lost 3 bases and 6 bases respectively, with 7 bases between them. CDR3: CASSFIGDTQYF. The CDR3 DNA reads as TGTGCCAGCAGCTTCATAGGGGATACGCAGTATTTT. Variable domain in full (rest from reference TRBV7-9 and TRBJ2-3): DTGVSQNPRHKITKRGQNVTFRCDPISEHNRLYWYRQTLGQGPEFLTYFQNEAQLEKSRLLSDRFSAERPKGSFSTLEIQRTEQGDSAMYLCASSFIGDTQYFGPGTRLTVL.